Reported below is one T cell receptor beta chain. V dropped 5 bases and J dropped 7; count of bases not matched to a gene: 3. Germline CDR1 reads SGHNT; CDR2 reads YENEEA. CDR3 length: 12 amino acids. The data were obtained in a study of blood T cell repertoires in COVID-19. Across the whole study: T cells, B-cell-depleted T cells, or PBMCs provided the cDNA or gDNA that served as material.

As handled by the study authors: Nucleated cell counts were estimated from reference gene primer amplification. The data were produced by immunoSEQ multiplex PCR, yet TCRdb's version contains in-frame clones alone and is incomplete. V, J and clone size are taken as reported in that table, and D and trimming were inferred from the DNA itself. The sample lists hundreds of thousands of clones; less than 90% were seen once. Sequencing was performed on peripheral blood. This TCR was recovered from an older woman with COVID-19, enrolled during active disease. The chain has TRBV11-3 and TRBJ2-7, with 9 bases lining up with TRBD1. The CDR3 is CASSPGQGEQYF. The CDR3 coding sequence is TGTGCCAGCAGCCCAGGACAGGGGGAGCAGTACTTC. Looking up the rest from reference TRBV11-3 and TRBJ2-7 gives the full variable domain: EAGVVQSPRYKIIEKKQPVAFWCNPISGHNTLYWYLQNLGQGPELLIRYENEEAVDDSQLPKDRFSAERLKGVDSTLKIQPAELGDSAVYLCASSPGQGEQYFGPGTRLTVT.